A selection of T cell receptor beta chains follows, all from one sample in a study of blood T cell repertoires in COVID-19. Repertoires were generated with immunoSEQ multiplex PCR, while TCRdb's copy carries only in-frame clones and drops some. The sample carries about 310,000 clones, around 87% recorded once. Sequenced: peripheral blood. These receptors all stem from a man in his forties or fifties with active or convalescent COVID-19. Each CDR3 is given with its conserved first and last residue. The D gene is left open where the match is weak. Only part of the rows carry a size: once, few, many, or a class if the clone is expanded.

TRBD1,.,TRBJ1-6,TRBV3-1/TRBV3-2,TGTGCCAGCAGCCAGCATCTTAGGACAGGTTATAATTCACCCCTCCACTTT,CASSQHLRTGYNSPLHF
.,.,TRBJ2-5,TRBV19,TGTGCCAGTAGTATTTTGGGAGAAGAGACCCAGTACTTC,CASSILGEETQYF
TRBD2,.,TRBJ2-1,TRBV24-1,TGTGCCACCAGTGATGGCGGGAGAGGAATCAATGAGCAGTTCTTC,CATSDGGRGINEQFF
.,once,TRBJ1-6,TRBV11-2,TGTGCCAGCAGCTTGGGCCTCAGCGGGGAAAATTCACCCCTCCACTTT,CASSLGLSGENSPLHF
.,few,TRBJ1-2,TRBV6-2/TRBV6-3,TGTGCCAGCAGTCCACAACAGGGAGGCTACACCTTC,CASSPQQGGYTF
TRBD2,.,TRBJ2-7,TRBV18,TGTGCCAGCTCACCACCCGGACTAGCGGGGGACGAGCAGTACTTC,CASSPPGLAGDEQYF
.,.,TRBJ2-3,TRBV29-1,TGCAGCGTTCGTCGAGCGGCCCCAGATACGCAGTATTTT,CSVRRAAPDTQYF
TRBD1,.,TRBJ2-5,TRBV7-9,TGTGCCAGCACGAGATCCGGGACAGTAGCAGAGACCCAGTACTTC,CASTRSGTVAETQYF
TRBD1,.,TRBJ1-4,TRBV6-6,TGTGCCAGCACCACTAACCGAGGGACAGGGGAAAAACTGTTTTTT,CASTTNRGTGEKLFF
TRBD1,.,TRBJ2-7,TRBV2,TGTGCCAGCAAGGATGCCGGGACAGGAGCCTACGAGCAGTACTTC,CASKDAGTGAYEQYF
TRBD1,.,TRBJ1-5,TRBV28,TGTGCCAGCAGTTCTCCGGGACAGGACCGCGGGGGTCAGCCCCAGCATTTT,CASSSPGQDRGGQPQHF
TRBD2,.,TRBJ2-5,TRBV2,TGTGCCAGCAGTGAGTGGACTAGCGGCGAGACCCAGTACTTC,CASSEWTSGETQYF
TRBD1,.,TRBJ1-5,TRBV14,TGTGCCAGCAGCCAAAACAGGGGCGCGCCCCAGCATTTT,CASSQNRGAPQHF
.,.,TRBJ1-1,TRBV29-1,TGCAGCGTTGGGGGGGGGCTCGAGACTGAAGCTTTCTTT,CSVGGGLETEAFF
TRBD2,.,TRBJ2-3,TRBV10-1,TGCGCCAGCAGTGAGGGGTTAGCGGGACGCACAGATACGCAGTATTTT,CASSEGLAGRTDTQYF
.,once,TRBJ2-7,TRBV5-3,TGTGCCAGAAGCCTGGAAAGAGGACACACCTACGAGCAGTACTTC,CARSLERGHTYEQYF
TRBD2,once,TRBJ2-2,TRBV7-3,TGTGCCAGCAGCTTAACGGGAGGGGCCAACACCGGGGAGCTGTTTTTT,CASSLTGGANTGELFF
TRBD2,few,TRBJ2-7,TRBV4-1,TGCGCCAGCAGCCTGCCGGGAGGATCCTACGAGCAGTACTTC,CASSLPGGSYEQYF
TRBD2,.,TRBJ2-2,TRBV5-1,TGCGCCAGCGGGCCCTCCGGGACTAGGAACACCGGGGAGCTGTTTTTT,CASGPSGTRNTGELFF
.,.,TRBJ1-1,TRBV10-3,TGTGCCATCAGTGCAGGGCGCACTGAAGCTTTCTTT,CAISAGRTEAFF
TRBD1,.,TRBJ1-5,TRBV4-1,TGCGCCAGCAGCCAAGATATACAGGGGGCATACCAGCCCCAGCATTTT,CASSQDIQGAYQPQHF
TRBD1,.,TRBJ2-5,TRBV5-4,TGTGCCAGCAGCTTGGGGGGGACAGGGGCGGAGACCCAGTACTTC,CASSLGGTGAETQYF
.,.,TRBJ1-2,TRBV4-3,TGCGCCAGCAGCCAAGATCCCGGTTATAACTATGGCTACACCTTC,CASSQDPGYNYGYTF
.,.,TRBJ1-3,TRBV2,TGTGCCAGCCTCAGGTGGGGGGGGCCTGGAAACACCATATATTTT,CASLRWGGPGNTIYF
.,.,TRBJ1-4,TRBV28,TGTGCCAGCAAGGCAGGCCGTAATGAAAAACTGTTTTTT,CASKAGRNEKLFF
TRBD2,.,TRBJ2-1,TRBV30,TGTGCCTGGAGTACCCTAGCGGGATGGCGCTCCTACAATGAGCAGTTCTTC,CAWSTLAGWRSYNEQFF
.,.,TRBJ2-3,TRBV5-1,TGCGCCAGCAGTTACGACTCAGATACGCAGTATTTT,CASSYDSDTQYF
TRBD1,.,TRBJ2-1,TRBV7-9,TGTGCCAGCTCCTCTCCCGGGACAGAATACAATGAGCAGTTCTTC,CASSSPGTEYNEQFF
.,.,TRBJ1-5,TRBV30,TGTGCCTGGAGCGAGAAGAATCAGCCCCAGCATTTT,CAWSEKNQPQHF
.,once,TRBJ1-1,TRBV6-5,TGTGCCAGCAGCCACGGCGGTCCTGAAGCTTTCTTT,CASSHGGPEAFF
TRBD1,.,TRBJ1-1,TRBV5-4,TGTGCCAGCAGCTTGAAATCGACAGGGAGAACTGAAGCTTTCTTT,CASSLKSTGRTEAFF
.,.,TRBJ1-4,TRBV18,TGTGCCAGCTCACCGGTGGGCCGGATGAGTAATGAAAAACTGTTTTTT,CASSPVGRMSNEKLFF
TRBD1,once,TRBJ2-3,TRBV7-2,TGTGCCAGCAGCCCGGGACAGGGCACAGATACGCAGTATTTT,CASSPGQGTDTQYF
TRBD1,.,TRBJ2-1,TRBV28,TGTGCCAGCATTAAGGGGGACAGCGCCTACAATGAGCAGTTCTTC,CASIKGDSAYNEQFF
TRBD1,.,TRBJ2-2,TRBV9,TGTGCCAGCAGCCCCGGACAGGGATCTGCCGGGGAGCTGTTTTTT,CASSPGQGSAGELFF
TRBD1,.,TRBJ1-5,TRBV28,TGTGCCAGCAGGGGGACAGGGGTAGTCAATCAGCCCCAGCATTTT,CASRGTGVVNQPQHF
.,.,TRBJ2-2,TRBV15,TGTGCCACCAGCAGAGGAGACAATACCGGGGAGCTGTTTTTT,CATSRGDNTGELFF
.,.,TRBJ1-1,TRBV27,TGTGCCAGCAGTTTCAACGCGGGCATCGAAGCTTTCTTT,CASSFNAGIEAFF
.,.,TRBJ2-3,TRBV27,TGTGCCAGCAGTTTATATTACCGTGGAGGAACGCAGTATTTT,CASSLYYRGGTQYF
TRBD1,.,TRBJ2-1,TRBV11-3,TGTGCCAGCAGCTTAGATTACCAGACAGGGGCTTCCAATGAGCAGTTCTTC,CASSLDYQTGASNEQFF
.,.,TRBJ1-2,TRBV9,TGTGCCAGCAGCGCCAGCCCCCAGGGCAAGGATGGCTACACCTTC,CASSASPQGKDGYTF
.,.,TRBJ1-4,TRBV27,TGTGCCAGCAGTTTTAGGGGTATATTAACTAATGAAAAACTGTTTTTT,CASSFRGILTNEKLFF
.,.,TRBJ2-7,TRBV2,TGTGCCAGCAGGATGATGATGCCAGGGTTTAGTGGCGAGCAGTACTTC,CASRMMMPGFSGEQYF
TRBD2,.,TRBJ2-1,TRBV9,TGTGCCAGCAGCGTCTGGCGGGGGGGTTCCAATGAGCAGTTCTTC,CASSVWRGGSNEQFF
TRBD1,.,TRBJ1-5,TRBV4-3,TGCGCCAGCAGCCAAGTACAGGGGGATCAGCCCCAGCATTTT,CASSQVQGDQPQHF
.,.,TRBJ1-6,TRBV7-2,TGTGCCAGCAGCTTAGGGAGTGGGTCCCTCCACTTT,CASSLGSGSLHF
.,.,TRBJ2-1,TRBV5-6,TGTGCCAGCAGCTCGGCAGGATACAATGAGCAGTTCTTC,CASSSAGYNEQFF
TRBD1,.,TRBJ1-2,TRBV5-5,TGTGCCAGCAGCTTCTATACAGGGGTGAATGGCTACACCTTC,CASSFYTGVNGYTF
TRBD1,.,TRBJ2-1,TRBV5-5,TGTGCCAGCAGCCTTTCAGGACAGGCATACAATGAGCAGTTCTTC,CASSLSGQAYNEQFF